This passage covers 10 T cell receptor beta chains from one sample sequenced in a study of blood T cell repertoires in COVID-19. Profiled with immunoSEQ multiplex PCR; TCRdb holds only in-frame clones, not every one. The sample comprises roughly 300,000 clones, approximately 91% of which are singletons, and about 2.2% rests with the top ten. What was sequenced was peripheral blood. These receptors came from a woman aged 25 to 39 with COVID-19, enrolled during active disease.

V gene TRBV7-3 combines with J gene TRBJ2-1; 12 bases align to TRBD2. The V and J ends lost 6 bases and 1 base, in that order; junction bases with no gene match: 4. Germline CDR1 SGHTA, CDR2 FQGTGA. The CDR3 totals 16 residues. CDR3 amino acids: CASSSTSGRSYNEQFF. CDR3 in DNA: TGTGCCAGCAGTTCAACTAGCGGGAGGTCCTACAATGAGCAGTTCTTC.

This clone was observed a single time. This sequence joins TRBV5-8 and TRBJ1-2; D uncertain. Germline CDR1 and CDR2: SGHTS and YDEGEE. The germline V and J ends were trimmed by 0 bases and 4 bases, with 4 bases remaining between them. The CDR3 covers 12 residues. For the CDR3, the DNA is TGTGCCAGCAGCTTGGACGGCTATGGCTACACCTTC. Its translation: CASSLDGYGYTF.

As to this clone: Since no conserved phenylalanine or tryptophan closes the CDR3, a read error is the likely cause. The limits of the CDR3 on the DNA are not certain, so only TCRdb's listed CDR3 is given. This CDR3 is CASSSTGVLNPVY. The V call is TRBV12-3 or TRBV12-4, the J call TRBJ2-7; the D segment call TRBD2 is taken from the table without a DNA check. Inclusive of both ends, the CDR3 amounts to 13 amino acids.

The CDR3 loop is CAWNRGYEQYF. CDR3 nucleotide sequence: TGTGCCTGGAACAGGGGCTACGAGCAGTACTTC. This rearrangement joins TRBV30 to TRBJ2-7, with 7 bases lining up with TRBD1. CDR3 length: 11 residues. With 4 bases clipped from V and 3 bases from J, the junction kept 0 bases outside the gene matches. The germline V gene has CDR1 GTSNPN and CDR2 SVGIG (reference sequence).

This clone has only one observation. The V and J genes are TRBV12-3 or TRBV12-4 and TRBJ1-2; 8 bases map to TRBD1. This CDR3 region has 13 residues. The ends lost 2 bases at V and 6 bases at J; junction bases unmatched: 2. CDR3 DNA sequence: TGTGCCAGCAGTTTAATACAGGGGGATGGCTACACCTTC. This gives the protein CASSLIQGDGYTF.

The chain links TRBV30 to TRBJ1-2; D is unresolved. The V end was cut by 0 bases, the J end by 5 bases, with 10 bases between. The CDR3 runs 13 residues. CDR1 GTSNPN and CDR2 SVGIG come from the germline V gene (reference sequence). This chain's CDR3 is CAWSVGSEYGYTF. As DNA, the CDR3 is TGTGCCTGGAGTGTAGGGAGCGAATATGGCTACACCTTC.

The rearrangement links TRBV29-1 to TRBJ1-1; 10 bases line up with TRBD1. J was trimmed by 4 bases and V by 7 bases; bases with no gene match: 6. Germline V gives CDR1 SQVTM, CDR2 ANQGSEA. The CDR3 length is 13 residues. The CDR3 DNA sequence: TGCAGCGCAAGACAGGGGGCGCGCACTGAAGCTTTCTTT. It specifies CSARQGARTEAFF.

The CDR3 nucleotides read TGCGCCAGCAGCCAAGTTATTGGACAGGGGAATCAAGAGACCCAGTACTTC. Translating gives CASSQVIGQGNQETQYF. This rearrangement joins TRBV4-1 to TRBJ2-5; 9 bases agree with TRBD1. The CDR3 has 17 residues. Germline lookup yields CDR1 MGHRA and CDR2 YSYEKL. The ends lost 1 base at V and 2 bases at J; junction bases unmatched: 8.

CDR3 nucleotides: TGTGCCAGTTTCTCCGTCCTCAGGGGGCTTTCATACTCCTACGAGCAGTACTTC. Its translation is CASFSVLRGLSYSYEQYF. This chain uses TRBV27 with TRBJ2-7; 8 bases align to TRBD1. There are 18 residues in the CDR3. Per the germline V gene, CDR1 is MNHEY and CDR2 is SMNVEV (reference sequence). With V trimmed by 9 bases and J by 0 bases, 19 bases remained unmatched.

This chain uses TRBV6-5 with TRBJ1-1; TRBD1 aligns across 7 bases. The CDR3 loop spans 13 amino acids. From germline, CDR1 is MNHEY and CDR2 SVGAGI. V gave up 7 bases and J gave up 8 bases; unmatched junction bases: 10. The CDR3 here is CASKPTKQGEAFF. In DNA form, the CDR3 reads TGTGCCAGCAAACCTACAAAACAGGGGGAAGCTTTCTTT.